Listed below are T cell receptor beta chains from one sample, sequenced in a study of control samples from healthy donors and cancer patients. Some clones are missing from TCRdb's copy, which holds only in-frame ones; the method was immunoSEQ multiplex PCR. This table holds around 190,000 clones, approximately 90% found once. The sequencing sample was made of blood. The receptors come from a man under 40 in good health. Each CDR3 is given with its conserved first and last residue. The order of the fields is D gene, J gene, V gene, CDR3 length, CDR3 protein, CDR3 DNA. A D gene is named only where the DNA matches it firmly.

D: .; J: TRBJ1-3; V: TRBV10-3; length: 11; CDR3: CAISESDTIYF; DNA: TGTGCCATCAGTGAGTCTGACACCATATATTTT
D: .; J: TRBJ2-7; V: TRBV5-1; length: 12; CDR3: CASSGDWDEQYF; DNA: TGCGCCAGCAGCGGGGATTGGGACGAGCAGTACTTC
D: .; J: TRBJ2-1; V: TRBV14; length: 15; CDR3: CASSQQLSSYNEQFF; DNA: TGTGCCAGCAGCCAACAACTATCCTCCTACAATGAGCAGTTCTTC
D: TRBD1; J: TRBJ1-5; V: TRBV6-5; length: 15; CDR3: CASSRTGDSNQPQHF; DNA: TGTGCCAGCAGTAGGACAGGGGATAGCAATCAGCCCCAGCATTTT
D: .; J: TRBJ1-2; V: TRBV4-3; length: 14; CDR3: CASSQWTENYGYTF; DNA: TGCGCCAGCAGCCAATGGACAGAAAACTATGGCTACACCTTC
D: TRBD1; J: TRBJ1-4; V: TRBV9; length: 15; CDR3: CASSQPGTGDEKLFF; DNA: TGTGCCAGCAGTCAACCGGGGACAGGGGATGAAAAACTGTTTTTT
D: TRBD1; J: TRBJ1-1; V: TRBV7-9; length: 15; CDR3: CASSVGRAGGTEAFF; DNA: TGTGCCAGCAGCGTCGGAAGGGCAGGGGGGACTGAAGCTTTCTTT
D: .; J: TRBJ1-4; V: TRBV2; length: 14; CDR3: CASSGEYINEKLFF; DNA: TGTGCCAGCAGTGGAGAGTATATTAATGAAAAACTGTTTTTT
D: TRBD2; J: TRBJ2-1; V: TRBV24-1; length: 15; CDR3: CATSRTGGNYNEQFF; DNA: TGTGCCACCAGTCGGACGGGGGGGAACTACAATGAGCAGTTCTTC
D: TRBD2; J: TRBJ2-3; V: TRBV3-1/TRBV3-2; length: 17; CDR3: CASSQEPSGSSRDTQYF; DNA: TGTGCCAGCAGCCAAGAGCCTAGCGGGAGTTCGCGGGATACGCAGTATTTT
D: TRBD1; J: TRBJ1-2; V: TRBV10-3; length: 12; CDR3: CAIRGTDYGYTF; DNA: TGTGCCATCAGGGGGACAGACTATGGCTACACCTTC
D: .; J: TRBJ1-2; V: TRBV5-1; length: 14; CDR3: CASSWDPKGYGYTF; DNA: TGCGCCAGCAGCTGGGACCCGAAGGGCTATGGCTACACCTTC
D: TRBD1; J: TRBJ2-2; V: TRBV24-1; length: 18; CDR3: CATSGGTGAVGVTGELFF; DNA: TGTGCCACCAGTGGCGGAACAGGGGCCGTGGGGGTCACCGGGGAGCTGTTTTTT
D: .; J: TRBJ2-5; V: TRBV9; length: 15; CDR3: CASSVAGTDQETQYF; DNA: TGTGCCAGCAGCGTTGCCGGGACGGACCAAGAGACCCAGTACTTC
D: .; J: TRBJ1-5; V: TRBV6-1; length: 18; CDR3: CASSARPPQQATGQPQHF; DNA: TGTGCCAGCAGTGCGAGACCCCCCCAACAGGCTACAGGTCAGCCCCAGCATTTT
D: .; J: TRBJ2-7; V: TRBV6-2/TRBV6-3; length: 12; CDR3: CASSYTPYEQYF; DNA: TGTGCCAGCAGTTACACCCCTTACGAGCAGTACTTC
D: .; J: TRBJ2-7; V: TRBV19; length: 15; CDR3: CASSIRQGSNLEQYF; DNA: TGTGCCAGTAGTATACGGCAGGGGTCCAATCTCGAGCAGTACTTC
D: .; J: TRBJ1-2; V: TRBV5-8; length: 15; CDR3: CASIPQTREGYGYTF; DNA: TGTGCCAGCATCCCCCAGACCCGTGAAGGCTATGGCTACACCTTC